The entry that follows covers one T cell receptor (beta chain) sequence. Antigen specificity is unknown. This sample is drawn from a study of PD-1 blockade in classical Hodgkin lymphoma. Study findings and constraints: Newly diagnosed patients reportedly had lower baseline TCR diversity than healthy donors.

The V gene end was trimmed by 4 bases and the J gene end by 3 bases; junction bases not matched to a gene: 2. The CDR3 runs to 14 residues. The germline CDR1 and CDR2 sequences are SQVTM and ANQGSEA. Clones were sequenced by immunoSEQ multiplex PCR, and TCRdb holds only the in-frame ones, with some missing. The sample lists roughly 40,000 clones; 75% to 90% were seen once. Exposure to brentuximab vedotin varied, and each patient had relapsed following autologous stem cell transplantation. The gene calls are TRBV29-1 and TRBJ2-3, with 12 bases that match TRBD1. This clonotype originated in a human donor with classical Hodgkin lymphoma. Sequenced material: peripheral blood mononuclear cells (PBMCs), taken at baseline. The CDR3, as DNA: TGCAGCGTTGTGGGACAGGGGGCAACAGATACGCAGTATTTT. It is translated as CSVVGQGATDTQYF.